Listed below are T cell receptor beta chains from one sample, sequenced in a study of blood T cells in healthy people across ages. TCRdb itself ran the 5' RACE reads through MiXCR, one entry per CDR3 protein. Here the sample spans about 540,000 distinct CDR3 sequences, 24% being singletons. This sample also appeared in a second study, on T cells of mothers and their children.

The sample comprised blood. The receptors originated from a boy between 10 and 17 years old in good health. Both conserved end residues are part of each CDR3. The D gene is left open where the match is weak. Size is omitted from some rows. Given values are once, few, many or a class for expanded clones.

CASSFDPRVAQYF,TGTGCCAGCAGCTTTGATCCCAGGGTTGCGCAGTATTTT,.,TRBJ2-3,few,TRBV7-2
CASSRLDRVLNIQYF,TGTGCCAGCTCAAGATTGGACAGGGTTCTGAACATTCAGTACTTC,TRBD1,TRBJ2-4,.,TRBV28
CASSPAGTGGGTETQYF,TGTGCCAGCAGCCCAGCCGGGACAGGAGGAGGGACAGAGACCCAGTACTTC,TRBD1,TRBJ2-5,.,TRBV7-9
CASSQIAGGRAEQFF,TGCGCCAGCAGCCAAATAGCGGGGGGGAGGGCGGAGCAGTTCTTC,TRBD2,TRBJ2-1,.,TRBV4-3
CSVLGGGGTGELFF,TGCAGCGTCCTGGGGGGAGGGGGCACCGGGGAGCTGTTTTTT,.,TRBJ2-2,.,TRBV29-1
CATFKDNQETQYF,TGTGCCACCTTTAAGGATAACCAAGAGACCCAGTACTTC,.,TRBJ2-5,few,TRBV5-5
CASSKPSLKTETVQETQYF,TGTGCCAGCAGCAAACCCAGTTTGAAGACAGAAACTGTCCAAGAGACCCAGTACTTC,.,TRBJ2-5,few,TRBV21-1
CASSAHRGLGEQYF,TGTGCCAGCAGTGCTCACAGGGGGCTCGGCGAGCAGTACTTC,TRBD1,TRBJ2-7,.,TRBV25-1
CAWSKGSGNTIYF,TGTGCCTGGAGTAAAGGGTCAGGAAACACCATATATTTT,.,TRBJ1-3,.,TRBV30
CSARGFSTFQETQYF,TGCAGTGCTAGAGGTTTTAGTACATTCCAAGAGACCCAGTACTTC,.,TRBJ2-5,few,TRBV20-1
CASSHGTDTQYF,TGTGCCAGCAGCCATGGCACAGATACGCAGTATTTT,.,TRBJ2-3,.,TRBV4-2
CASSYSAEGYTEAFF,TGTGCCAGCAGTTACTCGGCCGAGGGGTACACTGAAGCTTTCTTT,.,TRBJ1-1,.,TRBV6-5
CASSEPPRGRTEAFF,TGTGCCAGCAGTGAGCCCCCCCGGGGTCGGACTGAAGCTTTCTTT,.,TRBJ1-1,.,TRBV6-1
CSAIREEGIYNERFF,TGCAGTGCTATACGGGAGGAAGGTATCTACAATGAGCGGTTCTTC,TRBD2,TRBJ2-1,few,TRBV20-1
CASSRGGVRNGETQYF,TGTGCCAGCAGCCGTGGCGGGGTCAGGAATGGAGAGACCCAGTACTTC,.,TRBJ2-5,.,TRBV9
CASSLVPAGVSEQFF,TGTGCCAGCAGCTTGGTCCCAGCGGGAGTGTCTGAGCAGTTCTTC,TRBD2,TRBJ2-1,.,TRBV5-6